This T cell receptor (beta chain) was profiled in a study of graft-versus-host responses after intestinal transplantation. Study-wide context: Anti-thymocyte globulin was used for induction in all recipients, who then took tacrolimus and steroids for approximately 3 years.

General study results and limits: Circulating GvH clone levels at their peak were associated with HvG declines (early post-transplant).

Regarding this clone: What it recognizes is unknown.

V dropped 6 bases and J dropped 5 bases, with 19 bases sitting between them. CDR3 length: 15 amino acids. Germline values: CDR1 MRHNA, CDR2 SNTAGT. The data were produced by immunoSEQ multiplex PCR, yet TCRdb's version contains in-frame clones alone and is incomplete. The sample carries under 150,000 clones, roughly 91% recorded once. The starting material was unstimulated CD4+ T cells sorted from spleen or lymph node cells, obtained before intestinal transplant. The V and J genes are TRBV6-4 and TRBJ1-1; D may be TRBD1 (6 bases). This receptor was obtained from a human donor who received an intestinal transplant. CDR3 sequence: CASRATGDSRTEAFF. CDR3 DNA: TGTGCCAGCAGGGCGACAGGCGACAGTAGGACTGAAGCTTTCTTT.